Listed below are T cell receptor beta chains from one sample, sequenced in a study of blood T cell repertoires in COVID-19. Data came from immunoSEQ multiplex PCR; TCRdb stores just in-frame clones and leaves some out. Here the sample spans 300,000 or so clones, around 83% being singletons. The sample taken for sequencing was peripheral blood. Receptors originate from a woman aged 45-60 years with acute or convalescent COVID-19. The CDR3 runs from the conserved cysteine through the conserved F or W. The order of the fields is V gene, clone size, CDR3 length, J gene, D gene, CDR3 protein, CDR3 DNA. A D gene is named only where the DNA matches it firmly. Part of the rows lack a size; the others show once, few, many or a class for expanded clones.

V: TRBV4-3
size: -
length: 16
J: TRBJ2-7
D: -
CDR3: CASSQGSGRSWNEQYF
DNA: TGCGCCAGCAGCCAAGGGTCGGGGAGGTCTTGGAACGAGCAGTACTTC

V: TRBV6-4
size: -
length: 18
J: TRBJ2-2
D: TRBD1
CDR3: CASSDSYPGQGNTGELFF
DNA: TGTGCCAGCAGTGACTCTTACCCAGGACAGGGAAACACCGGGGAGCTGTTTTTT

V: TRBV4-3
size: -
length: 16
J: TRBJ1-2
D: TRBD1
CDR3: CASSHRGGQGAPGYTF
DNA: TGCGCCAGCAGCCATCGAGGTGGACAGGGGGCGCCGGGCTACACCTTC

V: TRBV19
size: -
length: 15
J: TRBJ2-2
D: TRBD1
CDR3: CASSPRDRRTGELFF
DNA: TGTGCCAGTAGTCCCCGGGACAGGAGAACCGGGGAGCTGTTTTTT

V: TRBV6-5
size: -
length: 15
J: TRBJ2-3
D: TRBD1
CDR3: CASRRDRGFTDTQYF
DNA: TGTGCCAGCAGACGGGACAGGGGGTTCACAGATACGCAGTATTTT

V: TRBV5-6
size: -
length: 15
J: TRBJ2-2
D: -
CDR3: CASSLLGEGTGELFF
DNA: TGTGCCAGCAGCCTTTTAGGGGAAGGCACCGGGGAGCTGTTTTTT

V: TRBV24-1
size: -
length: 12
J: TRBJ1-2
D: -
CDR3: CATSRDTYGYTF
DNA: TGTGCCACCAGTAGGGACACCTATGGCTACACCTTC

V: TRBV3-1/TRBV3-2
size: few
length: 11
J: TRBJ2-5
D: -
CDR3: CASRRVETQYF
DNA: TGTGCCAGCCGTCGGGTAGAGACCCAGTACTTC

V: TRBV6-6
size: -
length: 14
J: TRBJ2-1
D: TRBD1
CDR3: CATGGQGAYNEQFF
DNA: TGTGCCACGGGGGGACAGGGGGCCTACAATGAGCAGTTCTTC

V: TRBV25-1
size: once
length: 15
J: TRBJ1-2
D: -
CDR3: CASSESGGPNYGYTF
DNA: TGTGCCAGCAGTGAATCGGGAGGGCCCAACTATGGCTACACCTTC

V: TRBV12-5
size: -
length: 16
J: TRBJ1-6
D: -
CDR3: CASGGTQSSYNSPLHF
DNA: TGTGCTAGTGGGGGGACACAGAGCTCCTATAATTCACCCCTCCACTTT

V: TRBV3-1/TRBV3-2
size: -
length: 21
J: TRBJ1-6
D: TRBD1
CDR3: CASSQDFRQGDSGSYNSPLHF
DNA: TGTGCCAGCAGCCAAGATTTCCGACAGGGGGACTCGGGGTCCTATAATTCACCCCTCCACTTT

V: TRBV2
size: few
length: 13
J: TRBJ1-1
D: -
CDR3: CASSADMNTEAFF
DNA: TGTGCCAGCAGTGCGGACATGAACACTGAAGCTTTCTTT

V: TRBV7-2
size: -
length: 14
J: TRBJ2-5
D: -
CDR3: CASSRIANQETQYF
DNA: TGTGCCAGCAGCCGCATAGCCAACCAAGAGACCCAGTACTTC

V: TRBV5-4
size: -
length: 15
J: TRBJ2-2
D: TRBD2
CDR3: CASSFTSGRAGELFF
DNA: TGTGCCAGCAGCTTCACTAGCGGGAGAGCCGGGGAGCTGTTTTTT

V: TRBV7-3
size: -
length: 13
J: TRBJ2-3
D: -
CDR3: CASSISGPDTQYF
DNA: TGTGCCAGCAGCATTAGCGGTCCGGACACGCAGTATTTT

V: TRBV5-6
size: -
length: 15
J: TRBJ1-4
D: TRBD1
CDR3: CASSRDRGTNEKLFF
DNA: TGTGCCAGCAGCCGGGACAGGGGGACTAATGAAAAACTGTTTTTT

V: TRBV7-2
size: -
length: 13
J: TRBJ2-5
D: -
CDR3: CASAGARLETQYF
DNA: TGTGCCAGCGCGGGGGCCCGGTTAGAGACCCAGTACTTC

V: TRBV10-3
size: -
length: 14
J: TRBJ2-7
D: TRBD1
CDR3: CAINPGQGEREQYF
DNA: TGTGCCATCAATCCGGGACAGGGGGAGAGAGAGCAGTACTTC

V: TRBV5-1
size: -
length: 15
J: TRBJ2-1
D: TRBD1
CDR3: CASSLGQGAGNEQFF
DNA: TGCGCCAGCAGCTTGGGACAGGGGGCGGGCAATGAGCAGTTCTTC

V: TRBV18
size: -
length: 15
J: TRBJ1-4
D: -
CDR3: CASTGDRSTNEKLFF
DNA: TGTGCCAGCACGGGGGACCGTTCAACTAATGAAAAACTGTTTTTT

V: TRBV11-3
size: -
length: 14
J: TRBJ2-1
D: -
CDR3: CASSPGLGYNEQFF
DNA: TGTGCCAGCAGCCCGGGACTGGGCTACAATGAGCAGTTCTTC

V: TRBV6-5
size: -
length: 15
J: TRBJ2-3
D: -
CDR3: CASSPPAGHTDTQYF
DNA: TGTGCCAGCAGTCCTCCGGCGGGGCACACAGATACGCAGTATTTT

V: TRBV24-1
size: few
length: 16
J: TRBJ2-3
D: TRBD2
CDR3: CATSESAGGITDTQYF
DNA: TGTGCCACCAGTGAAAGTGCGGGGGGGATTACAGATACGCAGTATTTT

V: TRBV11-2
size: -
length: 14
J: TRBJ1-1
D: -
CDR3: CASSFMLTNTEAFF
DNA: TGTGCCAGCAGCTTCATGCTGACTAACACTGAAGCTTTCTTT

V: TRBV9
size: -
length: 15
J: TRBJ1-6
D: -
CDR3: CASSSGGSYNSPLHF
DNA: TGTGCCAGCAGCTCCGGGGGATCCTATAATTCACCCCTCCACTTT

V: TRBV29-1
size: -
length: 14
J: TRBJ2-2
D: TRBD1
CDR3: CSVVQGALGGELFF
DNA: TGCAGCGTAGTACAGGGGGCGCTGGGCGGGGAGCTGTTTTTT

V: TRBV7-2
size: -
length: 16
J: TRBJ2-1
D: TRBD2
CDR3: CASIGNIAGTPDEQFF
DNA: TGTGCCAGCATAGGGAATATAGCGGGGACCCCCGATGAGCAGTTCTTC

V: TRBV2
size: -
length: 15
J: TRBJ2-3
D: -
CDR3: CASSVSGYDTDTQYF
DNA: TGTGCCAGCAGTGTGAGCGGGTACGACACAGATACGCAGTATTTT

V: TRBV6-2/TRBV6-3
size: -
length: 13
J: TRBJ1-4
D: -
CDR3: CASSYRRGEKLFF
DNA: TGTGCCAGCAGTTACCGGAGAGGGGAAAAACTGTTTTTT

V: TRBV29-1
size: -
length: 15
J: TRBJ2-3
D: TRBD2
CDR3: CSHSRLAVGGDTQYF
DNA: TGCAGCCACAGCCGACTAGCCGTGGGGGGGGATACGCAGTATTTT

V: TRBV5-1
size: many
length: 13
J: TRBJ1-6
D: -
CDR3: CASSLAGISPLHF
DNA: TGCGCCAGCAGCTTGGCGGGGATTTCACCCCTCCACTTT

V: TRBV6-5
size: -
length: 13
J: TRBJ1-4
D: TRBD1
CDR3: CASIGTANEKLFF
DNA: TGTGCCAGCATTGGGACAGCTAATGAAAAACTGTTTTTT

V: TRBV5-1
size: -
length: 15
J: TRBJ1-4
D: TRBD1
CDR3: CASSFFGTGSEKLFF
DNA: TGCGCCAGCAGCTTTTTTGGGACAGGAAGTGAAAAACTGTTTTTT

V: TRBV3-1/TRBV3-2
size: -
length: 15
J: TRBJ1-2
D: -
CDR3: CASSKGSQSNYGYTF
DNA: TGTGCCAGCAGCAAAGGGTCCCAGTCCAACTATGGCTACACCTTC

V: TRBV2
size: -
length: 14
J: TRBJ2-1
D: TRBD2
CDR3: CASQKRGNYNEQFF
DNA: TGTGCCTCACAAAAGCGGGGGAACTACAATGAGCAGTTCTTC

V: TRBV5-4
size: -
length: 17
J: TRBJ2-3
D: TRBD1
CDR3: CASSLASRTGLSDTQYF
DNA: TGTGCCAGCAGCTTGGCCTCTAGGACAGGACTCTCAGATACGCAGTATTTT

V: TRBV6-1
size: -
length: 13
J: TRBJ2-4
D: -
CDR3: CASSEASPNIQYF
DNA: TGTGCCAGCAGTGAAGCCAGTCCAAACATTCAGTACTTC

V: TRBV27
size: few
length: 13
J: TRBJ1-5
D: -
CDR3: CASSWGGNQPQHF
DNA: TGTGCCAGCAGTTGGGGCGGCAATCAGCCCCAGCATTTT

V: TRBV19
size: -
length: 14
J: TRBJ1-2
D: -
CDR3: CASTPDEEIEGYTF
DNA: TGTGCCAGTACCCCCGACGAGGAGATAGAAGGCTACACCTTC

V: TRBV6-5
size: -
length: 11
J: TRBJ1-1
D: -
CDR3: CASSGIRGAFF
DNA: TGTGCCAGCAGCGGAATTAGGGGAGCTTTCTTT

V: TRBV5-6
size: -
length: 15
J: TRBJ2-7
D: TRBD2
CDR3: CASTDLAGLSYEQYF
DNA: TGTGCCAGCACCGATCTAGCGGGGTTATCCTACGAGCAGTACTTC

V: TRBV3-1/TRBV3-2
size: -
length: 17
J: TRBJ2-5
D: TRBD1
CDR3: CASSQVGEGTEQETQYF
DNA: TGTGCCAGCAGCCAAGTTGGTGAGGGGACAGAGCAAGAGACCCAGTACTTC

V: TRBV5-1
size: -
length: 13
J: TRBJ2-3
D: TRBD1
CDR3: CASSRQGGDTQYF
DNA: TGCGCCAGCAGCAGACAGGGTGGGGATACGCAGTATTTT

V: TRBV20-1
size: once
length: 14
J: TRBJ1-2
D: -
CDR3: CSASSGNDLYGYTF
DNA: TGCAGTGCTAGTTCAGGGAATGACCTCTATGGCTACACCTTC

V: TRBV18
size: -
length: 14
J: TRBJ1-5
D: TRBD1
CDR3: CASSLDRGYQPQHF
DNA: TGTGCCAGCTCACTAGACAGGGGTTATCAGCCCCAGCATTTT

V: TRBV4-2
size: -
length: 16
J: TRBJ2-7
D: -
CDR3: CASSQDLSSRSYEQYF
DNA: TGTGCCAGCAGCCAAGATCTGTCTAGCCGATCCTACGAGCAGTACTTC

V: TRBV27
size: -
length: 16
J: TRBJ1-5
D: -
CDR3: CASSSGSPSTNQPQHF
DNA: TGTGCCAGCAGTTCCGGCAGCCCTTCGACAAATCAGCCCCAGCATTTT

V: TRBV2
size: -
length: 12
J: TRBJ1-2
D: -
CDR3: CASTPGDYGYTF
DNA: TGTGCCAGCACTCCAGGGGACTATGGCTACACCTTC

V: TRBV5-1
size: once
length: 13
J: TRBJ2-1
D: TRBD1
CDR3: CASRAGGGYEQFF
DNA: TGCGCCAGCAGAGCAGGGGGCGGATATGAGCAGTTCTTC

V: TRBV5-8
size: -
length: 14
J: TRBJ1-5
D: TRBD1
CDR3: CASSLVQGVRPQHF
DNA: TGTGCCAGCAGCTTGGTACAGGGGGTCCGACCCCAGCATTTT

V: TRBV11-2
size: -
length: 15
J: TRBJ2-7
D: -
CDR3: CASSLGLESLYEQYF
DNA: TGTGCCAGCAGCCTAGGACTCGAGTCGCTCTACGAGCAGTACTTC

V: TRBV6-5
size: -
length: 13
J: TRBJ1-2
D: -
CDR3: CASTPGQVPSKTF
DNA: TGTGCCAGCACCCCAGGACAAGTACCCTCGAAAACCTTC

V: TRBV5-8
size: -
length: 16
J: TRBJ2-7
D: TRBD2
CDR3: CASRPFLSGGSYEQYF
DNA: TGTGCCAGCAGACCATTCCTCAGCGGGGGCTCCTACGAGCAGTACTTC

V: TRBV6-6
size: -
length: 13
J: TRBJ2-6
D: -
CDR3: CASLYSGANVLTF
DNA: TGTGCCAGCTTGTACTCTGGGGCCAACGTCCTGACTTTC

V: TRBV30
size: -
length: 10
J: TRBJ1-4
D: -
CDR3: CAAGREKLFF
DNA: TGTGCCGCGGGGAGGGAAAAACTGTTTTTT

V: TRBV20-1
size: -
length: 13
J: TRBJ2-5
D: -
CDR3: CSASFDYQETQYF
DNA: TGCAGTGCTAGTTTTGACTACCAAGAGACCCAGTACTTC

V: TRBV5-1
size: -
length: 16
J: TRBJ2-4
D: TRBD1
CDR3: CASSFLPGQGENIQYF
DNA: TGCGCCAGCAGTTTTTTGCCGGGACAGGGGGAGAACATTCAGTACTTC

V: TRBV30
size: -
length: 13
J: TRBJ2-4
D: -
CDR3: CACQNLAKNIQYF
DNA: TGTGCCTGCCAGAACCTAGCCAAAAACATTCAGTACTTC

V: TRBV29-1
size: -
length: 13
J: TRBJ1-2
D: -
CDR3: CSGTGSGIYGYTF
DNA: TGCAGTGGTACAGGGTCGGGCATCTATGGCTACACCTTC